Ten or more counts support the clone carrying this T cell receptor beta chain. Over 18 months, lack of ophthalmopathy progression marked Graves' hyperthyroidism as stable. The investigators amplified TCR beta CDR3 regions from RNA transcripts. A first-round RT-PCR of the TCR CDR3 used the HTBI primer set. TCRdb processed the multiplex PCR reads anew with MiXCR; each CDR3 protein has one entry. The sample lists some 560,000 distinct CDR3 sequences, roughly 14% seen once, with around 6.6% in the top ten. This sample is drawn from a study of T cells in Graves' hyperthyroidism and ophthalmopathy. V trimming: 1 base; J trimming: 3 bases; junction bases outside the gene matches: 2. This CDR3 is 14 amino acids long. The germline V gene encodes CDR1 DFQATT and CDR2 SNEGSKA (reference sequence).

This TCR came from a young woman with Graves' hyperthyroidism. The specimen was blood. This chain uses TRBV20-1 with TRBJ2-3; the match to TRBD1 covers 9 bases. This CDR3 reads CSARVQGATDTQYF. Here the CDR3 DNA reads TGCAGTGCTAGAGTACAGGGGGCAACAGATACGCAGTATTTT.